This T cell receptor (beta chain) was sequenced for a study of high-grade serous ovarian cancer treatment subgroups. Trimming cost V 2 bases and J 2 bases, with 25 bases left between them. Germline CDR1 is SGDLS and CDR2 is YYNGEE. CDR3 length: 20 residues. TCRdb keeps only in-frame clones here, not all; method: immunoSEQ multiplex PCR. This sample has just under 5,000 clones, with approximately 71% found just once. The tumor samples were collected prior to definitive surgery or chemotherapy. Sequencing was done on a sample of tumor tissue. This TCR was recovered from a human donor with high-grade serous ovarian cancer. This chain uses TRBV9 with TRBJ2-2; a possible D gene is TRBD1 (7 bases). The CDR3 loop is CASSVPAGGDRERNTGELFF. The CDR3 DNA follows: TGTGCCAGCAGCGTCCCGGCCGGGGGCGACAGGGAAAGAAACACCGGGGAGCTGTTTTTT.